A selection of T cell receptor beta chains follows, all from one sample in a study of CD8 T cells in cerebrospinal fluid in Alzheimer's disease. Reprocessing the 10x single-cell sequencing reads, TCRdb reports a single entry for every CDR3 protein and omits DNA. Its listing shows about 1,400 distinct CDR3 sequences. The sample comprised cerebrospinal fluid. These receptors were taken from a human donor with mild cognitive impairment. CDR3s include the opening cysteine and the closing phenylalanine or tryptophan. The order of the fields is J gene, V gene, clone size, CDR3 protein. A row's size may be missing; if present it is once, few, many or a size class.

J: TRBJ1-6; V: TRBV2; size: large; CDR3: CASSLRQGSNSPLHF
J: TRBJ2-7; V: TRBV27; size: -; CDR3: CASSPLTGGIGYEQYF
J: TRBJ1-5; V: TRBV12-3/TRBV12-4; size: medium-sized; CDR3: CASSLGGLGLGQPQHF
J: TRBJ1-2; V: TRBV6-5; size: medium-sized; CDR3: CASSYSQTANYGYTF
J: TRBJ2-7; V: TRBV5-1; size: medium-sized; CDR3: CASSLSHGTRDYEQYF
J: TRBJ2-1; V: TRBV3-1; size: medium-sized; CDR3: CASSQGTSGGLPSYNEQFF
J: TRBJ1-6; V: TRBV14; size: medium-sized; CDR3: CASSPELYSPLHF
J: TRBJ1-6; V: TRBV4-3; size: medium-sized; CDR3: CASSPEDRVDSPLHF
J: TRBJ2-1; V: TRBV19; size: -; CDR3: CASRRTSGGSRYNEQFF
J: TRBJ2-7; V: TRBV7-9; size: medium-sized; CDR3: CASSLEKRLYEQYF
J: TRBJ2-1; V: TRBV20-1; size: -; CDR3: CSARDKPWNEQFF
J: TRBJ2-3; V: TRBV10-1; size: medium-sized; CDR3: CASSQSDTQYF
J: TRBJ2-3; V: TRBV2; size: large; CDR3: CASSDTDTQYF
J: TRBJ2-3; V: TRBV19; size: medium-sized; CDR3: CASSYGGPDTQYF
J: TRBJ1-2; V: TRBV6-5; size: medium-sized; CDR3: CASSKTGNYGYTF
J: TRBJ2-7; V: TRBV12-5; size: medium-sized; CDR3: CASGLVDGLEQYF
J: TRBJ1-2; V: TRBV3-1; size: medium-sized; CDR3: CASTRGDRGYTF
J: TRBJ2-7; V: TRBV19; size: medium-sized; CDR3: CASSIHSGGVYEQYF
J: TRBJ1-1; V: TRBV2; size: medium-sized; CDR3: CASTETGGLEAFF
J: TRBJ2-2; V: TRBV18; size: medium-sized; CDR3: CASSLQGRELFF
J: TRBJ2-5; V: TRBV10-3; size: -; CDR3: CATRTSIRETQYF
J: TRBJ2-2; V: TRBV20-1; size: large; CDR3: CSARDPSSGGASGELFF